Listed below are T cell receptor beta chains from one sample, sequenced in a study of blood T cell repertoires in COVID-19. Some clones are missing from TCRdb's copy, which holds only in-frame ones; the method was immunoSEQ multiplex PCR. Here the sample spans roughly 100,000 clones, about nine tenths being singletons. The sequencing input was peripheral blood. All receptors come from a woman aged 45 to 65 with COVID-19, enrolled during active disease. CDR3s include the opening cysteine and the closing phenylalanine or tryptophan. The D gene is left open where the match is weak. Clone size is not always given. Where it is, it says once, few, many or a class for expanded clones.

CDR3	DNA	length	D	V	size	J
CAISSSGGADIQYF	TGTGCCATCAGTAGTAGCGGGGGGGCAGACATTCAGTACTTC	14	TRBD2	TRBV10-3	.	TRBJ2-4
CASIDRGITDTQYF	TGTGCCAGCATCGACAGGGGTATCACAGATACGCAGTATTTT	14	TRBD1	TRBV11-1	once	TRBJ2-3
CASSRQGSGNTIYF	TGTGCCAGCAGTCGACAGGGATCTGGAAACACCATATATTTT	14	TRBD1	TRBV6-5	.	TRBJ1-3
CASSLIAGGRADTQYF	TGTGCCAGCAGCCTAATAGCGGGGGGGCGGGCAGATACGCAGTATTTT	16	TRBD2	TRBV5-6	.	TRBJ2-3
CASRRTTTGWYF	TGTGCCAGCAGGAGGACTACTACTGGGTGGTACTTC	12	.	TRBV6-5	.	TRBJ2-7
CASSPTSGSTDTQYF	TGTGCCAGCAGCCCAACTAGCGGGAGCACAGATACGCAGTATTTT	15	TRBD2	TRBV5-6	.	TRBJ2-3
CASSQGHANTGELFF	TGTGCCAGCAGCCAGGGACACGCGAACACCGGGGAGCTGTTTTTT	15	.	TRBV11-1	.	TRBJ2-2
CASREQGTNSPLHF	TGTGCCAGCAGAGAACAGGGTACGAATTCACCCCTCCACTTT	14	.	TRBV2	.	TRBJ1-6
CASSSGQGGLYGYTF	TGTGCCAGCAGCTCGGGACAGGGGGGACTCTATGGCTACACCTTC	15	TRBD1	TRBV7-9	.	TRBJ1-2
CASSGLAGTSTDTQYF	TGTGCCAGCAGCGGACTAGCGGGGACTAGCACAGATACGCAGTATTTT	16	TRBD2	TRBV11-2	once	TRBJ2-3
CASSLGTGIDEQFF	TGCGCCAGCAGCTTGGGGACAGGGATCGATGAGCAGTTCTTC	14	TRBD1	TRBV5-1	.	TRBJ2-1
CASSQTDYGYTF	TGTGCCAGCAGCCAGACTGATTATGGCTACACCTTC	12	.	TRBV6-5	.	TRBJ1-2
CASSLAGGYTNTQYF	TGTGCCAGCAGCTTAGCGGGGGGGTACACAAATACGCAGTATTTT	15	TRBD2	TRBV7-2	.	TRBJ2-3
CASSRNLDRGFGNTIYF	TGTGCCAGCAGCCGGAACCTGGACAGGGGTTTTGGAAACACCATATATTTT	17	TRBD1	TRBV11-2	.	TRBJ1-3
CASRLAGASYEQYF	TGTGCCAGCCGACTAGCGGGGGCCTCCTACGAGCAGTACTTC	14	TRBD2	TRBV28	.	TRBJ2-7
CTSSSGGPGNTIYF	TGCACCAGCAGCTCCGGGGGGCCTGGAAACACCATATATTTT	14	.	TRBV1	.	TRBJ1-3
CASREGTNYGYTF	TGTGCCAGCAGGGAGGGAACTAACTATGGCTACACCTTC	13	.	TRBV28	.	TRBJ1-2
CASSLAETQYF	TGCGCCAGCAGCTTGGCGGAGACCCAGTACTTC	11	.	TRBV5-1	.	TRBJ2-5
CASSPDRVTTNEKLFF	TGTGCCAGCAGCCCCGACAGGGTTACAACTAATGAAAAACTGTTTTTT	16	TRBD1	TRBV11-2	.	TRBJ1-4
CASSVGQGIEKLFF	TGTGCCAGCAGTGTGGGACAGGGTATTGAAAAACTGTTTTTT	14	TRBD1	TRBV2	.	TRBJ1-4
CASGLNTDTQYF	TGTGCCAGCGGACTGAACACAGATACGCAGTATTTT	12	.	TRBV25-1	.	TRBJ2-3
CASSGQGLNTEAFF	TGTGCCAGCAGTGGTCAGGGCCTGAACACTGAAGCTTTCTTT	14	.	TRBV2	.	TRBJ1-1
CASSPGQLTDTQYF	TGTGCCAGCTCTCCGGGACAGCTCACAGATACGCAGTATTTT	14	TRBD1	TRBV18	.	TRBJ2-3
CAISESTSGGVQETQYF	TGTGCCATCAGTGAGTCTACTAGCGGGGGGGTCCAAGAGACCCAGTACTTC	17	TRBD2	TRBV10-3	.	TRBJ2-5
CASSLTGGSNTEAFF	TGTGCCAGCAGCTTAACGGGGGGGAGTAACACTGAAGCTTTCTTT	15	.	TRBV7-3	.	TRBJ1-1
CASTPRVAGRNEQFF	TGTGCCAGCACCCCCCGAGTAGCGGGGCGCAATGAGCAGTTCTTC	15	TRBD2	TRBV6-5	.	TRBJ2-1
CASSEIAGVQVGQFF	TGTGCCAGCAGTGAGATAGCGGGGGTTCAAGTGGGGCAGTTCTTC	15	TRBD2	TRBV2	.	TRBJ2-1
CASHWDSTNYGYTF	TGTGCCAGCCATTGGGACAGCACTAACTATGGCTACACCTTC	14	TRBD1	TRBV28	.	TRBJ1-2
CASSWTEGGYTF	TGTGCCAGCAGCTGGACAGAAGGGGGCTACACCTTC	12	.	TRBV7-9	.	TRBJ1-2
CASSPKGLALDTQYF	TGTGCCAGCAGCCCGAAGGGACTAGCGTTAGATACGCAGTATTTT	15	TRBD2	TRBV7-9	.	TRBJ2-3
CASSPPAAYNEQFF	TGTGCCAGCTCACCACCGGCAGCCTACAATGAGCAGTTCTTC	14	.	TRBV18	.	TRBJ2-1
CASSPDSSGNTIYF	TGTGCCAGCTCACCAGACAGCTCTGGAAACACCATATATTTT	14	.	TRBV18	.	TRBJ1-3
CASSLPGGTEAFF	TGTGCCAGCAGCTTGCCGGGGGGGACTGAAGCTTTCTTT	13	.	TRBV7-2	.	TRBJ1-1
CASTRELGTEAFF	TGCGCCAGCACCCGGGAGCTAGGCACTGAAGCTTTCTTT	13	.	TRBV5-1	.	TRBJ1-1
CASSHGTGGFTGELFF	TGTGCCAGCAGTCATGGGACAGGGGGCTTCACCGGGGAGCTGTTTTTT	16	TRBD1	TRBV9	.	TRBJ2-2
CASSLSGGNTGELFF	TGTGCCAGCAGCCTTAGCGGGGGGAACACCGGGGAGCTGTTTTTT	15	TRBD2	TRBV11-3	.	TRBJ2-2
CASSYSAGSNQPQHF	TGTGCCAGCAGTTACTCGGCGGGCAGCAATCAGCCCCAGCATTTT	15	.	TRBV6-5	.	TRBJ1-5